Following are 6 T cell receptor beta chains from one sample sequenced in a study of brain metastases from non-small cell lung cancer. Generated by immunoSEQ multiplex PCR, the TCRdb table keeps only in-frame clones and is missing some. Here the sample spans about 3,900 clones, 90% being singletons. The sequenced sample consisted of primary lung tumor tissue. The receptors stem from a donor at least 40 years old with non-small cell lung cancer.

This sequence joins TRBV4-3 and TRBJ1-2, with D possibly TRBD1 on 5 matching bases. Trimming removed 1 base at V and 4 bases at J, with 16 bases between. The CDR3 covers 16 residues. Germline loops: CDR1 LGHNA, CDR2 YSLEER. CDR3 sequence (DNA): TGCGCCAGCAGCCAAGGTTCCATACGGGGCTCCTATGGCTACACCTTC. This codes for CASSQGSIRGSYGYTF.

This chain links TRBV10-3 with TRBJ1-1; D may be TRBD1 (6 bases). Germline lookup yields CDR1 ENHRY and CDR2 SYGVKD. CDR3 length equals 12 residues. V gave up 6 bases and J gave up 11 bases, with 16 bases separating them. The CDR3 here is CAISEGEGGAFF. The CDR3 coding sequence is TGTGCCATCAGCGAGGGGGAGGGCGGCGCTTTCTTT.

The CDR3 DNA reads as TGTGCCAGCAGCTTAGTGGACAGGGGAGACTATGGCTACACCTTC. Its protein is CASSLVDRGDYGYTF. The J gene is TRBJ1-2, the V gene TRBV7-2; 9 bases align to TRBD1. This CDR3 has 15 amino acids. Losses at the gene ends were 1 base for V and 3 bases for J; bases not matched to a gene: 3. Germline-derived CDR1 and CDR2 are SGHTA and FQGNSA.

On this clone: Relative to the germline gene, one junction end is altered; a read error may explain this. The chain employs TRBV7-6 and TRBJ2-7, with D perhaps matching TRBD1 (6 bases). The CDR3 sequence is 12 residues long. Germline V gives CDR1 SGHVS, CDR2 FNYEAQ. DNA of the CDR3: TGTGCTAGCAGCCTATGGACAGCGGAGCAGTACTTC. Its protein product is CASSLWTAEQYF.

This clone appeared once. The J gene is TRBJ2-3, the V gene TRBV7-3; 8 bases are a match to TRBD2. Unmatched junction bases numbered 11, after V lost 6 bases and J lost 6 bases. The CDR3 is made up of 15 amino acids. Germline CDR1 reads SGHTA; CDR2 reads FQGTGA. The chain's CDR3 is CASRPGAGGGDTQYF. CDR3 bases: TGTGCCAGCAGGCCCGGCGCGGGAGGAGGGGATACGCAGTATTTT. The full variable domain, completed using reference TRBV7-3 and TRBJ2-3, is GAGVSQTPSNKVTEKGKYVELRCDPISGHTALYWYRQSLGQGPEFLIYFQGTGAADDSGLPNDRFFAVRPEGSVSTLKIQRTERGDSAVYLCASRPGAGGGDTQYFGPGTRLTVL.

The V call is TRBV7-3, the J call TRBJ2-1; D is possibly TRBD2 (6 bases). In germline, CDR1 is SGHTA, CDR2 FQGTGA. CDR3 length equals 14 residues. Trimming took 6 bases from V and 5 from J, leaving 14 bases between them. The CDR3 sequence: CASSRRDSNNEQFF. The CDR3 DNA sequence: TGTGCCAGCAGTCGCCGGGACTCTAACAATGAGCAGTTCTTC.